This entry lists 7 T cell receptor beta chains sequenced from one sample in a study of T cell repertoires in cytomegalovirus infection. What these receptors recognize is not known. TCRdb itself ran the reads through MiXCR, one entry per CDR3 protein. The data show about 78,000 distinct CDR3 sequences, roughly 39% seen once. Sample: CD8+ T cells from cultured PBMCs, taken from culture after CMV antigen stimulation. The receptors derive from a human donor in good health (CMV status not recorded). Some clones in this sample may be carry-over from other donors' samples.

The rearrangement joins TRBV7-6 to TRBJ2-3; D is possibly TRBD2 (5 bases). This CDR3 has 14 residues. V lost 3 bases and J lost 0, with 7 bases in between. CDR1 is SGHVS, CDR2 FNYEAQ, per germline. The CDR3 region is CASSFGESTDTQYF. In nucleotides, the CDR3 is TGTGCCAGCAGCTTTGGGGAGAGCACAGATACGCAGTATTTT.

This clonotype was detected only once. This chain uses TRBV4-1 with TRBJ2-7, with D perhaps matching TRBD2 (5 bases). Trimming removed 3 bases at V and 0 bases at J, with 15 bases between. CDR3 size: 16 residues. Germline CDR1 reads MGHRA; CDR2 reads YSYEKL. CDR3 amino acids: CASSQQGPGGSYEQYF. The CDR3, as DNA: TGCGCCAGCAGCCAGCAAGGGCCCGGAGGCTCCTACGAGCAGTACTTC.

The chain is built from TRBV6-2 or TRBV6-3 and TRBJ1-5, with TRBD1 matching 8 bases. CDR1 is MNHEY and CDR2 is SVGEGT in the germline V gene. The CDR3 contains 16 residues. The ends lost 5 bases at V and 4 bases at J; junction bases unmatched: 10. The CDR3 nucleotides are TGTGCCAGCAGTGAAGAAATCACAGGGGGTAATCAGCCCCAGCATTTT. As protein: CASSEEITGGNQPQHF.

The chain joins TRBV5-1 to TRBJ1-1; D possibly corresponds to TRBD1 (6 bases). Trimming took 0 bases from V and 3 from J, leaving 15 bases between them. Germline V gives CDR1 SGHRS, CDR2 YFSETQ. This CDR3 is 16 amino acids long. CDR3 nucleotides: TGCGCCAGCAGCTTGGATCCCCTACAGGGATACACTGAAGCTTTCTTT. Translated: CASSLDPLQGYTEAFF. The whole variable domain, remainder taken from reference TRBV5-1 and TRBJ1-1, is KAGVTQTPRYLIKTRGQQVTLSCSPISGHRSVSWYQQTPGQGLQFLFEYFSETQRNKGNFPGRFSGRQFSNSRSEMNVSTLELGDSALYLCASSLDPLQGYTEAFFGQGTRLTVV.

The chain uses TRBV5-6 and TRBJ2-3; 9 nucleotides align to TRBD1. The germline V gene encodes CDR1 SGHDT and CDR2 YYEEEE. V trimming: 4 bases; J trimming: 2 bases; junction bases outside the gene matches: 5. This CDR3 has 15 residues. CDR3 sequence reads: CASSGDRVITDTQYF. CDR3 nucleotide sequence: TGTGCCAGCAGCGGGGACAGGGTGATCACAGATACGCAGTATTTT.

This clonotype was detected a few times. The chain uses TRBV6-6 and TRBJ2-4; the D gene is possibly TRBD2 (6 bases). The CDR3 loop spans 16 amino acids. CDR1 and CDR2 (germline): MNHNY, SVGAGI (reference sequence). The ends were cut back, 6 bases at V and 3 bases at J, with 18 bases in the middle. This chain's CDR3 is CASRDGPYGSKNIQYF. Written as DNA, the CDR3 is TGTGCCAGCAGAGACGGACCCTACGGGAGCAAAAACATTCAGTACTTC.

This clonotype was recorded a few times. This chain links TRBV7-8 with TRBJ2-5; 8 bases map to TRBD2. Trimming took 4 bases from V and 5 from J; bases not matched to a gene: 18. Germline CDR1 SGHVS, CDR2 FQNEAQ. The CDR3 loop spans 18 amino acids. The CDR3 bases are TGTGCCAGCAGCTCGCGGAATAGCGGGGTTTACCGGGGGGAGACCCAGTACTTC. Protein: CASSSRNSGVYRGETQYF.